This section outlines one TCR beta chain sequence together with its context. Its antigen is undetermined. The same CDR3 can be traced to other DNA sequences in this sample. This record comes from a study of CD8+ T cells in alopecia areata. The CDR3 covers 11 residues. Trimming took 2 bases from V and 5 from J, leaving 3 bases between them. Germline assignment: CDR1 KGHSH and CDR2 LQKENI. Whole-study findings and limits: Only a single nonresponder existed, so baseline CD8+ expansion links stay unclear.

The sample's treatment: oral pan-JAK inhibitor, 5-10 mg twice daily. Researchers gathered lesional scalp punch biopsies and peripheral blood from patients with alopecia areata. Sequencing used cDNA as its template, made by extracting RNA and reverse transcribing it. Assay: immunoSEQ multiplex PCR; the TCRdb copy retains only in-frame clones and omits some. This table has under 200,000 clones, about three fifths appearing once. The sample in question was CD4+ T cells sorted from blood, obtained at week 4, from a patient treated with tofacitinib. This chain joins TRBV18 and TRBJ2-5; D is undetermined. This receptor was obtained from a human donor with alopecia areata. The CDR3 sequence: CASSPGETQYF. The DNA for the CDR3 is TGTGCCAGCTCACCAGGCGAGACCCAGTACTTC.